The sequence of this T cell receptor (beta chain) was determined in a study of response to subunit inactivated influenza vaccine. TCRdb ran MiXCR on the RT-PCR reads and lists one entry per CDR3 protein. The sample includes around 600,000 distinct CDR3 sequences, 11% of them seen just once. Germline CDR1 is SQVTM and CDR2 is ANQGSEA. The CDR3 extends over 12 amino acids. Trimming shortened V by 8 bases and J by 6 bases, and 16 bases separated the two germline ends. Another study also made use of these data, one on T cells expressing NK-cell markers. This second report adds: 5'RACE template switching with UMIs produced the TCR beta cDNA. In about 6 donors, dominant NKG2C+ clonotypes were roughly 1.0-8% of CD8+ T cells. These clonotypes also led the CD3+CD56-NKG2C+ fraction in several donors.

The sequencing here drew on PBMCs from blood, taken on the day of vaccination. The J gene is TRBJ2-5, the V gene TRBV29-1, with D possibly called TRBD1 or TRBD2 (7 bases each). The TCR comes from a man aged 45-65 years who received an inactivated influenza vaccine. The CDR3 region is CSQGGARQTQYF. CDR3 DNA sequence: TGCAGCCAGGGGGGGGCCCGGCAGACCCAGTACTTC.